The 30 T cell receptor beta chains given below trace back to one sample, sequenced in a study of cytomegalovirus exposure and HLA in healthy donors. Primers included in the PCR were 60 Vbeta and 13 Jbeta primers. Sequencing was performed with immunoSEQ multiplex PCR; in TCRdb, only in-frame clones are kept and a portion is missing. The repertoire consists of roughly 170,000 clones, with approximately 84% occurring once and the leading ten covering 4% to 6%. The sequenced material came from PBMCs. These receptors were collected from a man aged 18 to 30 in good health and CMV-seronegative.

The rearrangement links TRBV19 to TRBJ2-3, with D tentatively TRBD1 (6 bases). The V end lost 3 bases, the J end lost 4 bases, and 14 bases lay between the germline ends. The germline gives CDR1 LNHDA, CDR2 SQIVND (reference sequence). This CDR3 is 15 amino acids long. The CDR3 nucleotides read TGTGCCAGTAGTATCCCACAGGGCTTGGCAGATACGCAGTATTTT. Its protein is CASSIPQGLADTQYF.

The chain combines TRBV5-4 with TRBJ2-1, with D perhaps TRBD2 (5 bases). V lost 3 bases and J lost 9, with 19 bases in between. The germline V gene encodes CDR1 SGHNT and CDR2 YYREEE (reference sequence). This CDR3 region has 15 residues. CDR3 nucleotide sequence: TGTGCCAGCAGCTCTATAGGACTCGCGGCGAGTGAGCAGTTCTTC. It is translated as CASSSIGLAASEQFF.

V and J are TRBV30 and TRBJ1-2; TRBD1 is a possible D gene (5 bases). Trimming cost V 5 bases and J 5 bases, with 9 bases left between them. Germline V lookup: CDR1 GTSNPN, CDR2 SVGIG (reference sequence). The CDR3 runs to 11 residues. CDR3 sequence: CAWQGTYGYTF. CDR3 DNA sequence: TGTGCCTGGCAGGGTACGTATGGCTACACCTTC.

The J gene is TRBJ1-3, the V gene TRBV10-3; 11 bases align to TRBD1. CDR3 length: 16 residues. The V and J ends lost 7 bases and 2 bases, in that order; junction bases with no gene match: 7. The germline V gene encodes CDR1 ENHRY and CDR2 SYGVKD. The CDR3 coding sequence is TGTGCCATCACCACGGACAGGGGGCCTACTGGAAACACCATATATTTT. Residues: CAITTDRGPTGNTIYF.

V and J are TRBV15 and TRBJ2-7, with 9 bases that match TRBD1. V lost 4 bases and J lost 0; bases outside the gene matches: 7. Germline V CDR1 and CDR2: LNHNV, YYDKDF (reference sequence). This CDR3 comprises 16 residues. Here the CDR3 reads CATSTRTGVVSYEQYF. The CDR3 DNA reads TGTGCCACCAGCACCAGGACAGGGGTCGTCTCCTACGAGCAGTACTTC.

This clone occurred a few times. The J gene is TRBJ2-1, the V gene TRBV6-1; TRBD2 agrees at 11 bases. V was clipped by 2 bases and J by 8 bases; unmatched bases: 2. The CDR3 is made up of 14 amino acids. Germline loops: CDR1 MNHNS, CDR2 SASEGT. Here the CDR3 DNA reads TGTGCCAGCAGTGAATGGGGACTAGCGGATGAGCAGTTCTTC. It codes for CASSEWGLADEQFF.

The CDR3 spells CASSFLAGAYEQYF. CDR3 bases: TGCGCCAGCAGCTTTCTAGCGGGAGCATACGAGCAGTACTTC. V is TRBV5-1 and J is TRBJ2-7, with 10 bases fitting TRBD2. V lost 2 bases and J lost 4; bases outside the gene matches: 3. This CDR3 comprises 14 residues. CDR1 is SGHRS, CDR2 YFSETQ, per germline.

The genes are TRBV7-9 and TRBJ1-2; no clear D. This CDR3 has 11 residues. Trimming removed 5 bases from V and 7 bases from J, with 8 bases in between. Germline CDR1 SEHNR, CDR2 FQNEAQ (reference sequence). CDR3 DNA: TGTGCCAGCAGCGGAGAAGGTGGCTACACCTTC. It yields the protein CASSGEGGYTF. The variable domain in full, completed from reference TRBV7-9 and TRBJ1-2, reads DTGVSQNPRHKITKRGQNVTFRCDPISEHNRLYWYRQTLGQGPEFLTYFQNEAQLEKSRLLSDRFSAERPKGSFSTLEIQRTEQGDSAMYLCASSGEGGYTFGSGTRLTVV.

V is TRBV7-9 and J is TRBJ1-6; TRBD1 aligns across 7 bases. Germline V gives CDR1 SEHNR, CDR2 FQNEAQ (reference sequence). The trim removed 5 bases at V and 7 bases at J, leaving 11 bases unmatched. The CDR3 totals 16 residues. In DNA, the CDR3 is TGTGCCAGCAGCCTAACCGGACGGGACAGCAATTCACCCCTCCACTTT. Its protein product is CASSLTGRDSNSPLHF.

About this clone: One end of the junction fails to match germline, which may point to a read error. CDR3 amino acids: CASSLSAGRADTQYF. The CDR3, as DNA: TGTGCTAGCAGCTTATCTGCCGGTCGCGCAGATACGCAGTATTTT. This rearrangement joins TRBV7-7 to TRBJ2-3, with no clear D. Germline CDR1 SSHAT, CDR2 FNYEAQ (reference sequence). The CDR3 is made up of 15 amino acids.

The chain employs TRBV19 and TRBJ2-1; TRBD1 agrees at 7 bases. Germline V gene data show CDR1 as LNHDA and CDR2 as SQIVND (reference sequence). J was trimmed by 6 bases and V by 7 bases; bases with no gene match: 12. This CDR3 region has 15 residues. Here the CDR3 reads CASNKPGTVSNEQFF. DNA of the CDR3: TGTGCCAGTAACAAGCCCGGGACAGTGAGCAATGAGCAGTTCTTC.

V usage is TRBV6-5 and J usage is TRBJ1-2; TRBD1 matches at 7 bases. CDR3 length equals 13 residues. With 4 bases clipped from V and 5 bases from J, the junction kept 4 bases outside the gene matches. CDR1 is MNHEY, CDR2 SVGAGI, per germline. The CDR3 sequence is CASSSQTGYGYTF. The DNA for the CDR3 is TGTGCCAGCAGTTCCCAGACAGGGTATGGCTACACCTTC.

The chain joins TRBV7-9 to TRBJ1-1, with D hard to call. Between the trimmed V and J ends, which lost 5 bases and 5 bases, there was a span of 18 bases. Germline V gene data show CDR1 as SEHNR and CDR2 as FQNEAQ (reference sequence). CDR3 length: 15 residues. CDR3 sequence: CASSATSGRKTEAFF. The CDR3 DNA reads TGTGCCAGCAGCGCCACTTCCGGGAGGAAGACTGAAGCTTTCTTT. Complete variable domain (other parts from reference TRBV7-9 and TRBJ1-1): DTGVSQNPRHKITKRGQNVTFRCDPISEHNRLYWYRQTLGQGPEFLTYFQNEAQLEKSRLLSDRFSAERPKGSFSTLEIQRTEQGDSAMYLCASSATSGRKTEAFFGQGTRLTVV.

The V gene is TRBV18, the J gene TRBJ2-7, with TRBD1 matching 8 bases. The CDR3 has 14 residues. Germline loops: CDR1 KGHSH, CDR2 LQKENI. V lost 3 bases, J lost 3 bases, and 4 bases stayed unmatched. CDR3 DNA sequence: TGTGCCAGCTCACCCGGACAGGGATTCTACGAGCAGTACTTC. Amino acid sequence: CASSPGQGFYEQYF.

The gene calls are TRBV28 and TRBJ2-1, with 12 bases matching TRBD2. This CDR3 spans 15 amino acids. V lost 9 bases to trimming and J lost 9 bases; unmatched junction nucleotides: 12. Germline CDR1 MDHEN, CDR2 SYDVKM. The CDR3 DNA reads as TGTGCCAGTAGATCGCTAGCGGGAGGGCTTGGTGAGCAGTTCTTC. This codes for CASRSLAGGLGEQFF.

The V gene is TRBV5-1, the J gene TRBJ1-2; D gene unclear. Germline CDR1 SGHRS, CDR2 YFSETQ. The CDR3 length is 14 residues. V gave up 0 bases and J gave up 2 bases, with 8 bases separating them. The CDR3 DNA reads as TGCGCCAGCAGCTTGGGATGGAGAAACTATGGCTACACCTTC. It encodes CASSLGWRNYGYTF.

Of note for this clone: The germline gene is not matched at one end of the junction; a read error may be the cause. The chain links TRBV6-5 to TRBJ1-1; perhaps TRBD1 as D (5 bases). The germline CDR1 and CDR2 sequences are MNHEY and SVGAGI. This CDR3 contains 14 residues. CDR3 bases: TGTGCCAGCACCTCAGGTAGGGTGGACACTGAAGCTTTTTTT. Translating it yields CASTSGRVDTEAFF.

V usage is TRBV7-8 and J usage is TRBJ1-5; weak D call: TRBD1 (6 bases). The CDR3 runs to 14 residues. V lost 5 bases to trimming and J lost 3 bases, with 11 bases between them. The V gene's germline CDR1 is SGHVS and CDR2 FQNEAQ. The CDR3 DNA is TGTGCCAGCAGCCACAGGGACATCAATCAGCCCCAGCATTTT. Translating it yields CASSHRDINQPQHF.

The CDR3 here is CASSLWKGREQYF. CDR3 nucleotides: TGTGCCAGCAGCTTGTGGAAGGGGCGGGAGCAGTACTTC. This rearrangement joins TRBV5-4 to TRBJ2-7; a possible D gene is TRBD1 (5 bases). The CDR3 contains 13 residues. V lost 1 base to trimming and J lost 7 bases, with 12 bases between them. The germline CDR1 and CDR2 sequences are SGHNT and YYREEE (reference sequence).

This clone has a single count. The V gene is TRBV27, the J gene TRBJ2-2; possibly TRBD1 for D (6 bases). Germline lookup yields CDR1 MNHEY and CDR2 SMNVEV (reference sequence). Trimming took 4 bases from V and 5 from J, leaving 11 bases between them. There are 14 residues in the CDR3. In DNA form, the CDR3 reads TGTGCCAGCAGTTACGGAAGGGGGACCGGGGAGCTGTTTTTT. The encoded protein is CASSYGRGTGELFF.

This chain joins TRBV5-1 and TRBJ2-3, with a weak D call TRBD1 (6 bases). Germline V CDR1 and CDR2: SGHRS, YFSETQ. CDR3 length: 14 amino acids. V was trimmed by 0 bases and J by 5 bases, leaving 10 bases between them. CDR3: CASSLVTGQDTQYF. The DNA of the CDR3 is TGCGCCAGCAGCTTGGTTACGGGACAAGATACGCAGTATTTT.

The CDR3 bases are TGTGCCAGCAACTCCGGACAGATCAATCAGCCCCAGCATTTT. Encoded protein: CASNSGQINQPQHF. The chain employs TRBV6-6 and TRBJ1-5; weak D call: TRBD1 (6 bases). V lost 7 bases, J lost 3 bases, and 13 bases lay in between. Germline assignment: CDR1 MNHNY and CDR2 SVGAGI (reference sequence). The CDR3 extends over 14 amino acids.

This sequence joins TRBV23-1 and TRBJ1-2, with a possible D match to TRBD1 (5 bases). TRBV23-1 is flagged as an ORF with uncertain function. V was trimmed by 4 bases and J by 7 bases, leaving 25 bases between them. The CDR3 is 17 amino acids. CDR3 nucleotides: TGCGCCAGCAGTCCTCAAACCGGAGGGGTGATATCCCGTGGCTACACCTTC. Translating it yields CASSPQTGGVISRGYTF.

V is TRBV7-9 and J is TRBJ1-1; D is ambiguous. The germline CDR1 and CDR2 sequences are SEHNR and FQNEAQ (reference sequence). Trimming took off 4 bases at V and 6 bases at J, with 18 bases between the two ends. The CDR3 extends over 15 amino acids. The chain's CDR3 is CASSSSLRSSAEAFF. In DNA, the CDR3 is TGTGCCAGCAGCTCATCCCTGCGATCATCCGCTGAAGCTTTCTTT.

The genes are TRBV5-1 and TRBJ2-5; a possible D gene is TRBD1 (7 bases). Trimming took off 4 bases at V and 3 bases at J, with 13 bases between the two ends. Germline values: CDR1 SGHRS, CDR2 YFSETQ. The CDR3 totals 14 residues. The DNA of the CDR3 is TGCGCCAGCAGCATCCAGGGGGGAGAAGAGACCCAGTACTTC. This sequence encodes CASSIQGGEETQYF.

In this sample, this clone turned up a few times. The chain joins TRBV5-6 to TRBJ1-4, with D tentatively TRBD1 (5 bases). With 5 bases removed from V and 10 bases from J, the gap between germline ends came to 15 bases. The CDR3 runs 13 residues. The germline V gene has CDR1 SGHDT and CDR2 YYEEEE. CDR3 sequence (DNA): TGTGCCAGCAGTCGACAGATGGAAGGAAAACTGTTTTTT. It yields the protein CASSRQMEGKLFF.

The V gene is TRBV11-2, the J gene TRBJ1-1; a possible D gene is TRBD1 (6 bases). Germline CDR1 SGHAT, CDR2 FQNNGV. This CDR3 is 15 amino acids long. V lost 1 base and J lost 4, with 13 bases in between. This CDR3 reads CASSLAQGQVTEAFF. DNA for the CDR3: TGTGCCAGCAGCTTAGCCCAGGGGCAGGTCACTGAAGCTTTCTTT. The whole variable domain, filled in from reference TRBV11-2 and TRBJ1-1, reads EAGVAQSPRYKIIEKRQSVAFWCNPISGHATLYWYQQILGQGPKLLIQFQNNGVVDDSQLPKDRFSAERLKGVDSTLKIQPAKLEDSAVYLCASSLAQGQVTEAFFGQGTRLTVV.

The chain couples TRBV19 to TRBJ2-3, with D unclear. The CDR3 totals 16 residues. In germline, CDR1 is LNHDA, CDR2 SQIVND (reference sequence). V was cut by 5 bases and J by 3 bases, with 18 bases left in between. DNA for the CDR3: TGTGCCAGTAGTCCACGATCGCGGAGAATTACAGATACGCAGTATTTT. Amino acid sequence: CASSPRSRRITDTQYF.

The CDR3: CASSPPMTATNVLTF. For the CDR3, the DNA is TGTGCCAGCAGCCCACCAATGACAGCGACCAACGTCCTGACTTTC. The V gene is TRBV7-9, the J gene TRBJ2-6; TRBD1 is a possible D gene (5 bases). The CDR3 is 15 amino acids. Looked up from germline, CDR1 is SEHNR and CDR2 is FQNEAQ (reference sequence). Trimming left V 5 bases short and J 8 bases short, with 16 bases between. Based on the CDR3 plus reference TRBV7-9 and TRBJ2-6, the full variable domain is DTGVSQNPRHKITKRGQNVTFRCDPISEHNRLYWYRQTLGQGPEFLTYFQNEAQLEKSRLLSDRFSAERPKGSFSTLEIQRTEQGDSAMYLCASSPPMTATNVLTFGAGSRLTVL.

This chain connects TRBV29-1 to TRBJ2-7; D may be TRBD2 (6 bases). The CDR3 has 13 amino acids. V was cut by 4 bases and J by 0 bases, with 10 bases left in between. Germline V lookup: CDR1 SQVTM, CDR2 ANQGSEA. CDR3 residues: CSVGSGDSYEQYF. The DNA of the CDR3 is TGCAGCGTTGGGTCGGGAGACTCCTACGAGCAGTACTTC.